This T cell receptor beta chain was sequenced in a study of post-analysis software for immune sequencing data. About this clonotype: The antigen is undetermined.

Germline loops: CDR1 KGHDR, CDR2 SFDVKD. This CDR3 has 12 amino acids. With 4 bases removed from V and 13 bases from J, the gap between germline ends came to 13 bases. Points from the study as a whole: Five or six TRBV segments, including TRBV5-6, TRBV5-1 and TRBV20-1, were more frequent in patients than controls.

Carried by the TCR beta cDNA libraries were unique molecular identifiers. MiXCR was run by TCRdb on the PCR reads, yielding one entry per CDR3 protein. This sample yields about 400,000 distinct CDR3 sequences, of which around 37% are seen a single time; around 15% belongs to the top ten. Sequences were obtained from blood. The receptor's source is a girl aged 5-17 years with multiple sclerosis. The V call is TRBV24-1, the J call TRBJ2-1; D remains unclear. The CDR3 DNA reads TGTGCCACCAGTGAATATGACGGAACCCAGTTCTTC. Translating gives CATSEYDGTQFF.